These 5 T cell receptor beta chains were all obtained from the same sample, sequenced in a study of radiation and T cells in renal cell carcinoma. Described time point: blood 2 weeks post-SBRT. The treatment was: 15 Gy SBRT to primary tumor, nephrectomy 4 weeks later. The protocol was immunoSEQ multiplex PCR, while the TCRdb copy is restricted to in-frame clones and leaves out a portion. The table includes about 130,000 clones, roughly four fifths detected once. The sample in question was blood, obtained from a patient whose treatment included radiotherapy and nephrectomy. All receptors come from a man aged 50-59 years with renal cell carcinoma.

V and J are TRBV6-1 and TRBJ1-2, with TRBD1 matching 7 bases. Germline trimming cut 6 bases from V and 7 bases from J; bases unmatched to any gene: 5. The CDR3 totals 12 residues. Germline V CDR1 and CDR2: MNHNS, SASEGT. This CDR3 is CASSQTGFGYTF. The CDR3 coding sequence is TGTGCCAGCAGCCAGACAGGGTTTGGCTACACCTTC.

The chain recombines TRBV5-1 with TRBJ2-1; D ambiguous. Deletions cut 0 bases from V and 6 bases from J, with 16 bases between. CDR1 SGHRS and CDR2 YFSETQ come from the germline V gene. The CDR3 runs to 16 residues. CDR3: CASSLGVVMGSNEQFF. The CDR3 region has the DNA TGCGCCAGCAGCTTGGGGGTTGTTATGGGGTCCAATGAGCAGTTCTTC.

This rearrangement joins TRBV30 to TRBJ2-5; D is unclear. The CDR3 totals 14 residues. Germline V gives CDR1 GTSNPN, CDR2 SVGIG (reference sequence). Trimming removed 4 bases from V and 1 base from J, with 13 bases in between. CDR3 loop: CAWTPGQLQETQYF. CDR3 nucleotides: TGTGCCTGGACCCCCGGGCAGCTCCAAGAGACCCAGTACTTC.

There are a few counts of this clone. This chain uses TRBV2 with TRBJ1-1, with D uncertain. The germline CDR1 and CDR2 sequences are SNHLY and FYNNEI. Trimming left V 3 bases short and J 7 bases short, with 3 bases between. The CDR3 loop spans 10 amino acids. The CDR3 DNA reads TGTGCCAGCAGTGACGGTGAAGCTTTCTTT. Its translation: CASSDGEAFF.

The CDR3 region is CASSSGTVMNTGELFF. The CDR3 DNA follows: TGCGCCAGCAGCTCGGGGACGGTTATGAACACCGGGGAGCTGTTTTTT. The rearrangement links TRBV5-1 to TRBJ2-2; D possibly matches TRBD1 or TRBD2 (5 bases each). The germline V gene has CDR1 SGHRS and CDR2 YFSETQ. V was cut by 3 bases and J by 1 base, with 13 bases left in between. The CDR3 runs 16 residues.